This TCR beta chain was captured in a study of regulatory T cells in long-lasting Graves disease. The time point: newly diagnosed GD, antithyroid drugs for less than 3 months. Following extraction of RNA from PBMCs, that RNA was used to make the TCR library. Trimming removed 2 bases from V and 2 bases from J, with 11 bases in between. CDR3 length: 15 residues. Germline-derived CDR1 and CDR2 are MNHNS and SASEGT. Overall study results and limits: Patients with persistent disease showed a bias toward TRBV28, TRBJ1-2 and TRBJ2-5.

In building TCR beta libraries, iRepertoire HTBI primers were used together with Arm-PCR of CDR3 regions. Each CDR3 protein is one row after TCRdb ran MiXCR on the multiplex PCR reads. Of 300,000 to 400,000 distinct CDR3 sequences in the sample, over 15% were seen once. Note on this clonotype: Its target is not known.

These records were also assigned to another study, of T cells in Graves' hyperthyroidism and ophthalmopathy.

The genes are TRBV6-1 and TRBJ2-3, with D possibly called TRBD1 or TRBD2 (6 bases each). The sequencing used peripheral blood mononuclear cells (PBMCs), collected at new diagnosis, from a patient treated with antithyroid drugs. This clonotype originated in a man aged 40-49 years with Graves disease. This chain's CDR3 is CASSEFWGATDTQYF. In DNA, the CDR3 is TGTGCCAGCAGTGAATTTTGGGGGGCCACAGATACGCAGTATTTT.